This TCR beta chain was sequenced for a study of metastatic and nonmetastatic thyroid tumors. Study background: Across blood and tumor or nodule tissue, repertoires from malignant and benign thyroid patients were compared with one another.

Germline V gives CDR1 LNHDA, CDR2 SQIVND (reference sequence). CDR3 length: 18 amino acids. Trimming shortened V by 2 bases and J by 2 bases, and 16 bases separated the two germline ends. No patient received treatment before thyroid surgery. In the authors' methods: CDR3 was compared across clinicopathological groups, and the resulting differences were used to build a distant-metastasis classifier for papillary thyroid cancer. TCRdb redid the clone calls on the PCR reads using MiXCR. It is TCRdb's table, rather than the study itself, that gives the V and J calls and clone size. The sample lists about 25,000 clones, around 21% occurring once. Study-wide results and caveats: Reports indicated that malignant thyroid tumors showed significantly higher TCR beta diversity than benign nodules did, in blood and tumor.

This clone was picked up many times. Its matching antigen is unknown. The rearrangement uses TRBV19 and TRBJ2-6; D is undetermined. What was sequenced was blood. The receptor was derived from a male donor with papillary thyroid cancer or a benign thyroid nodule (not recorded which). Some clones in this sample may be carry-over from other donors' samples. CDR3 loop: CASSIKGFGRAGANVLTF. The CDR3 DNA follows: TGTGCCAGTAGTATAAAAGGGTTTGGTAGGGCTGGGGCCAACGTCCTGACTTTC.